These 21 T cell receptor beta chains originate from one sample sequenced in a study of circulating and synovial CD4+ cells in juvenile arthritis. Generated by immunoSEQ multiplex PCR, the TCRdb table keeps only in-frame clones and is missing some. The sample gives 30,000 to 40,000 clones, roughly 96% of which show up once; roughly 0.74% is in the top ten. What was sequenced was CD4+ T cells from blood. The receptors were gathered from a human donor with juvenile idiopathic arthritis.

V is TRBV5-1 and J is TRBJ2-7; 8 bases are a match to TRBD2. The CDR3 extends over 16 amino acids. Per germline, CDR1 SGHRS and CDR2 YFSETQ. V lost 0 bases and J lost 4; bases outside the gene matches: 9. The CDR3, as DNA: TGCGCCAGCAGCTTGGAGAAAGTGGGACTAGGATACGAGCAGTACTTC. It is translated as CASSLEKVGLGYEQYF.

The chain recombines TRBV5-1 with TRBJ2-4; 12 nucleotides agree with TRBD2. This CDR3 contains 16 residues. Germline assignment: CDR1 SGHRS and CDR2 YFSETQ. V gave up 3 bases and J gave up 7 bases; unmatched junction bases: 8. CDR3 amino acids: CASSWASGGGTNIQYF. DNA for the CDR3: TGCGCCAGCAGCTGGGCTAGCGGGGGGGGAACGAACATTCAGTACTTC.

CDR3 DNA: TGTGCTAGTGGTTTGGCCATGAAAACCGGGACAGGGGCCGATCAGCCCCAGCATTTT. The encoded protein is CASGLAMKTGTGADQPQHF. The chain uses TRBV12-5 and TRBJ1-5, with 10 bases that match TRBD1. CDR1 and CDR2 (germline): LGHNT, FRNRAP. The CDR3 runs to 19 residues. Trimming cost V 1 base and J 5 bases; bases outside gene matches: 14.

This clone has just a few counts. The chain employs TRBV9 and TRBJ1-6; TRBD1 agrees at 7 bases. Germline assignment: CDR1 SGDLS and CDR2 YYNGEE. The CDR3 has 15 residues. J gave up 5 bases and V 3 bases, and 5 bases lay outside the gene matches. The CDR3 DNA reads TGTGCCAGCAGCGACCTGACAGGGCATAATTCACCCCTCCACTTT. Residues: CASSDLTGHNSPLHF.

The J gene is TRBJ2-7, the V gene TRBV5-6, with 7 bases matching TRBD1. Germline trimming cut 4 bases from V and 3 bases from J; bases unmatched to any gene: 13. Germline V gene data show CDR1 as SGHDT and CDR2 as YYEEEE. The CDR3 contains 16 residues. The CDR3 reads CASSSRPRDSLYEQYF. The CDR3 DNA is TGTGCCAGCAGCAGTAGACCCCGGGACAGCCTCTACGAGCAGTACTTC.

On this clone itself: The sample has other DNA sequences that encode this CDR3 too. This chain joins TRBV27 and TRBJ1-6; 7 bases align to TRBD1. The CDR3 has 14 residues. Trimming removed 7 bases from V and 13 bases from J; junction bases left unmatched: 13. CDR1 and CDR2 from the germline V gene are MNHEY and SMNVEV (reference sequence). This chain's CDR3 is CASTLGQTGSPLHF. The CDR3 DNA follows: TGTGCCAGCACCTTGGGACAGACCGGTTCCCCCCTCCACTTT.

The chain links TRBV5-1 to TRBJ1-1; 8 bases align to TRBD1. Germline CDR1 SGHRS, CDR2 YFSETQ. The CDR3 spans 17 residues. V lost 4 bases to trimming and J lost 4 bases; unmatched junction nucleotides: 15. This chain's CDR3 is CASSLLTGASVITEAFF. The CDR3 bases are TGCGCCAGCAGCCTCCTGACAGGGGCGTCTGTGATCACTGAAGCTTTCTTT.

V gene TRBV6-5 combines with J gene TRBJ1-4; weak D call: TRBD1 (5 bases). Trimming cost V 5 bases and J 0 bases, with 10 bases left between them. Per the germline V gene, CDR1 is MNHEY and CDR2 is SVGAGI. The CDR3 runs 15 residues. The CDR3: CASSGDSATNEKLFF. Here the CDR3 DNA reads TGTGCCAGCAGTGGAGACAGCGCAACTAATGAAAAACTGTTTTTT.

The chain is built from TRBV7-8 and TRBJ1-5, with 7 bases fitting TRBD1. The CDR3 runs to 16 residues. J gave up 4 bases and V 2 bases, and 8 bases lay outside the gene matches. The germline CDR1 and CDR2 sequences are SGHVS and FQNEAQ. The CDR3 nucleotides read TGTGCCAGCAGCTTAAGGGCCGCAGGGGGTAATCAGCCCCAGCATTTT. Amino acid sequence: CASSLRAAGGNQPQHF.

The chain employs TRBV29-1 and TRBJ2-7; TRBD1 might be the D (5 bases). This CDR3 has 13 amino acids. V was clipped by 4 bases and J by 2 bases, with 12 bases between them. In germline, CDR1 is SQVTM, CDR2 ANQGSEA. The CDR3, as DNA: TGCAGCGTTGTCACGACAGAAACCTACGAGCAGTACTTC. This sequence encodes CSVVTTETYEQYF.

The chain joins TRBV5-6 to TRBJ2-7; unclear D gene. The CDR3 is 12 residues long. Germline CDR1 SGHDT, CDR2 YYEEEE. The V gene lost 0 bases and the J gene lost 6 bases, with 7 bases spanning the gap. The CDR3 reads CASSLGLGEQYF. DNA of the CDR3: TGTGCCAGCAGCTTGGGACTGGGCGAGCAGTACTTC. Complete variable domain (other parts from reference TRBV5-6 and TRBJ2-7): DAGVTQSPTHLIKTRGQQVTLRCSPKSGHDTVSWYQQALGQGPQFIFQYYEEEERQRGNFPDRFSGHQFPNYSSELNVNALLLGDSALYLCASSLGLGEQYFGPGTRLTVT.

This sequence joins TRBV28 and TRBJ2-3; D gene uncertain. From germline, CDR1 is MDHEN and CDR2 SYDVKM. V dropped 7 bases and J dropped 5 bases, with 10 bases sitting between them. The CDR3 has 12 residues. CDR3: CASIDGRDTQYF. The CDR3 bases are TGTGCCAGCATAGATGGTAGAGATACGCAGTATTTT.

CDR3 DNA sequence: TGCGCCAGCAGCCAAGAAGATTGGACAGAGTTTGGAAACACCATATATTTT. This gives the protein CASSQEDWTEFGNTIYF. The chain has TRBV4-1 and TRBJ1-3; tentative D call: TRBD1 (6 bases). This CDR3 contains 17 residues. Trimming stripped 0 bases from V and 3 bases from J, with 15 bases between. CDR1 and CDR2 (germline): MGHRA, YSYEKL.

The V and J genes are TRBV4-3 and TRBJ2-1; 8 bases are a match to TRBD2. The length of the CDR3 is 18 residues. Trimming cost V 1 base and J 3 bases; bases outside gene matches: 11. The germline CDR1 and CDR2 sequences are LGHNA and YSLEER. CDR3: CASSQVLNRGGLYNEQFF. In DNA, the CDR3 is TGCGCCAGCAGCCAAGTCCTCAACCGCGGGGGGCTCTACAATGAGCAGTTCTTC.

This chain uses TRBV19 with TRBJ1-1; weak D call: TRBD1 (6 bases). The V and J ends lost 6 bases and 3 bases respectively, with 8 bases between them. This CDR3 has 12 residues. Germline values: CDR1 LNHDA, CDR2 SQIVND (reference sequence). In nucleotides, the CDR3 is TGTGCCAGTAGCCACAGGGACACTGAAGCTTTCTTT. It is translated as CASSHRDTEAFF.

The V gene is TRBV19, the J gene TRBJ2-3; D gene uncertain. The CDR3 totals 11 residues. V lost 7 bases and J 5 bases, leaving 7 bases between the germline ends. The germline V gene encodes CDR1 LNHDA and CDR2 SQIVND (reference sequence). CDR3 loop: CASTSGDTQYF. The CDR3 nucleotides read TGTGCCAGTACTTCAGGAGATACGCAGTATTTT. Full variable domain (missing parts from reference TRBV19 and TRBJ2-3): DGGITQSPKYLFRKEGQNVTLSCEQNLNHDAMYWYRQDPGQGLRLIYYSQIVNDFQKGDIAEGYSVSREKKESFPLTVTSAQKNPTAFYLCASTSGDTQYFGPGTRLTVL.

This clone is a singleton in its sample. The chain employs TRBV19 and TRBJ2-2; D gene uncertain. The CDR3 is made up of 14 amino acids. The V gene's germline CDR1 is LNHDA and CDR2 SQIVND (reference sequence). V shed 1 base and J shed 1 base, with 4 bases lying between them. The CDR3 sequence: CASSIGGNTGELFF. DNA of the CDR3: TGTGCCAGTAGTATAGGAGGGAACACCGGGGAGCTGTTTTTT.

This chain connects TRBV29-1 to TRBJ2-7; no reliable D call. This CDR3 spans 11 amino acids. Germline CDR1 SQVTM, CDR2 ANQGSEA. Trimming removed 4 bases from V and 2 bases from J, with 6 bases in between. The CDR3 bases are TGCAGCGTTGGTTCGGCCTACGAGCAGTACTTC. Encoded protein: CSVGSAYEQYF.

In this sample, this clone turned up once. This rearrangement joins TRBV29-1 to TRBJ2-7; 12 bases map to TRBD1. This CDR3 is built from 13 residues. Looked up from germline, CDR1 is SQVTM and CDR2 is ANQGSEA. V lost 7 bases to trimming and J lost 4 bases; unmatched junction nucleotides: 5. Here the CDR3 DNA reads TGCAGCGCTGTGGGACAGGGGGCTTACGAGCAGTACTTC. Translating it yields CSAVGQGAYEQYF.

The chain links TRBV7-2 to TRBJ2-3; 7 bases agree with TRBD2. The CDR3 totals 15 residues. The germline CDR1 and CDR2 sequences are SGHTA and FQGNSA. The V and J ends lost 5 bases and 5 bases, in that order; junction bases with no gene match: 10. The CDR3 sequence: CASSPRTSYGDTQYF. In DNA, the CDR3 is TGTGCCAGCAGCCCCCGGACTAGTTACGGAGATACGCAGTATTTT. Together with reference TRBV7-2 and TRBJ2-3, the CDR3 gives the full variable domain: GAGVSQSPSNKVTEKGKDVELRCDPISGHTALYWYRQSLGQGLEFLIYFQGNSAPDKSGLPSDRFSAERTGGSVSTLTIQRTQQEDSAVYLCASSPRTSYGDTQYFGPGTRLTVL.

In its sample, this clone was seen once. The rearrangement uses TRBV12-5 and TRBJ1-1, with a weak D call TRBD1 (6 bases). Trimming shortened V by 4 bases and J by 4 bases, and 19 bases separated the two germline ends. This CDR3 has 16 residues. The germline CDR1 and CDR2 sequences are LGHNT and FRNRAP. CDR3 coding DNA: TGTGCTAGTGGTTCCACCCTAGGCAGGGGAACCACTGAAGCTTTCTTT. Amino acids: CASGSTLGRGTTEAFF. The variable domain in full, with the rest retrieved from reference TRBV12-5 and TRBJ1-1, is DARVTQTPRHKVTEMGQEVTMRCQPILGHNTVFWYRQTMMQGLELLAYFRNRAPLDDSGMPKDRFSAEMPDATLATLKIQPSEPRDSAVYFCASGSTLGRGTTEAFFGQGTRLTVV.